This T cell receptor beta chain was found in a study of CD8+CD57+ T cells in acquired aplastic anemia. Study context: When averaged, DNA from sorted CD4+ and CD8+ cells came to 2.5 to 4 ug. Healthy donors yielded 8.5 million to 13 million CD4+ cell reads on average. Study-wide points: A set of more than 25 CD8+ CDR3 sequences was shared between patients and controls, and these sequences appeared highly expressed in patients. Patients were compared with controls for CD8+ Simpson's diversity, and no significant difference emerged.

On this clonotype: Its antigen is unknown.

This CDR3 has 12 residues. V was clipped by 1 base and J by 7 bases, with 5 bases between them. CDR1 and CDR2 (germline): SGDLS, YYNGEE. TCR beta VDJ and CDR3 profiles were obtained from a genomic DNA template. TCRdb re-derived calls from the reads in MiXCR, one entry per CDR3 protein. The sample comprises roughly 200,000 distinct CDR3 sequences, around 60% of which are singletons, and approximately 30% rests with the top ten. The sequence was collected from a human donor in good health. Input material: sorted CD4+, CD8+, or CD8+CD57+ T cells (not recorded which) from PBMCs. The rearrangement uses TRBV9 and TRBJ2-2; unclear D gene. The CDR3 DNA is TGTGCCAGCAGCGTAACAAGCGGGGAGCTGTTTTTT. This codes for CASSVTSGELFF.